The rows below give T cell receptor beta chains drawn from one sample of a study of cytomegalovirus exposure and HLA in healthy donors. The assay was immunoSEQ multiplex PCR, and TCRdb's table has in-frame clones only and misses some. The data show approximately 280,000 clones, 80% to 90% seen once. The specimen was PBMCs. These TCRs come from a woman in her late teens or twenties in good health and CMV-seronegative. The CDR3 runs from the conserved cysteine through the conserved F or W. Fields, in order: J gene, V gene, D gene, CDR3 protein, CDR3 DNA. D genes are given only for firm matches.

J gene: TRBJ2-5
V gene: TRBV7-2
D gene: TRBD2
CDR3 protein: CASSLGRAGDF
CDR3 DNA: TGTGCCAGCAGCTTAGGGAGAGCGGGGGACTTC

J gene: TRBJ1-5
V gene: TRBV7-9
D gene: NA
CDR3 protein: CASSSQGERNQPQHF
CDR3 DNA: TGTGCCAGCAGTTCACAGGGTGAGAGGAATCAGCCCCAGCATTTT

J gene: TRBJ1-2
V gene: TRBV4-3
D gene: TRBD1
CDR3 protein: CASSQATPAGTVVGYGYTF
CDR3 DNA: TGCGCCAGCAGCCAAGCTACCCCCGCCGGGACAGTCGTTGGCTATGGCTACACCTTC

J gene: TRBJ1-3
V gene: TRBV29-1
D gene: NA
CDR3 protein: CSVGEYSGNTIYF
CDR3 DNA: TGCAGCGTTGGGGAGTACTCTGGAAACACCATATATTTT

J gene: TRBJ1-2
V gene: TRBV12-5
D gene: TRBD1
CDR3 protein: CASGPGQGGNYGYTF
CDR3 DNA: TGTGCTAGTGGTCCAGGACAGGGAGGGAACTATGGCTACACCTTC

J gene: TRBJ2-2
V gene: TRBV6-5
D gene: TRBD1
CDR3 protein: CASSYSTGMNTGELFF
CDR3 DNA: TGTGCCAGCAGTTACTCGACAGGGATGAACACCGGGGAGCTGTTTTTT

J gene: TRBJ2-2
V gene: TRBV29-1
D gene: NA
CDR3 protein: CSVVGGNTGELFF
CDR3 DNA: TGCAGCGTTGTCGGGGGGAACACCGGGGAGCTGTTTTTT

J gene: TRBJ2-2
V gene: TRBV7-7
D gene: NA
CDR3 protein: CASSLSGELFF
CDR3 DNA: TGTGCTAGCAGCTTATCTGGGGAGCTGTTTTTT

J gene: TRBJ2-1
V gene: TRBV2
D gene: TRBD2
CDR3 protein: CASNRGGYNEQFF
CDR3 DNA: TGTGCCAGCAACCGGGGGGGCTACAATGAGCAGTTCTTC

J gene: TRBJ1-2
V gene: TRBV19
D gene: NA
CDR3 protein: CASSIGRGGNGYTF
CDR3 DNA: TGTGCCAGTAGTATAGGAAGGGGAGGTAATGGCTACACCTTC

J gene: TRBJ2-7
V gene: TRBV7-5
D gene: NA
CDR3 protein: CVRSLVIRDRGTYEQYF
CDR3 DNA: TGTGTCAGAAGCTTAGTTATCAGGGACAGGGGAACCTACGAGCAGTACTTC

J gene: TRBJ2-3
V gene: TRBV7-2
D gene: TRBD2
CDR3 protein: CASSSSGGGTDTQYF
CDR3 DNA: TGTGCCAGCAGCTCCTCGGGGGGGGGCACAGATACGCAGTATTTT

J gene: TRBJ1-1
V gene: TRBV9
D gene: NA
CDR3 protein: CASSVGQANNEAFF
CDR3 DNA: TGTGCCAGCAGCGTAGGCCAGGCGAATAATGAAGCTTTCTTT

J gene: TRBJ1-4
V gene: TRBV28
D gene: NA
CDR3 protein: CASNWGATNEKLFF
CDR3 DNA: TGTGCCAGCAACTGGGGAGCAACTAATGAAAAACTGTTTTTT

J gene: TRBJ1-5
V gene: TRBV6-5
D gene: TRBD1
CDR3 protein: CASRGQGGQPQHF
CDR3 DNA: TGTGCCAGCAGGGGACAGGGAGGTCAGCCCCAGCATTTT

J gene: TRBJ2-1
V gene: TRBV30
D gene: NA
CDR3 protein: CAWWTWNSEQFF
CDR3 DNA: TGTGCCTGGTGGACTTGGAATAGTGAGCAGTTCTTC

J gene: TRBJ2-7
V gene: TRBV7-2
D gene: NA
CDR3 protein: CASSPSIGDFGYEQYF
CDR3 DNA: TGTGCCAGCAGCCCCTCCATCGGGGACTTCGGTTACGAGCAGTACTTC

J gene: TRBJ2-5
V gene: TRBV7-9
D gene: NA
CDR3 protein: CASSAPSRVETQYF
CDR3 DNA: TGTGCCAGCAGCGCCCCAAGCCGGGTTGAGACCCAGTACTTC

J gene: TRBJ1-2
V gene: TRBV6-1
D gene: NA
CDR3 protein: CASSEDLQAMGYTF
CDR3 DNA: TGTGCCAGCAGTGAAGATCTGCAGGCTATGGGCTACACCTTC

J gene: TRBJ1-5
V gene: TRBV5-8
D gene: NA
CDR3 protein: CASSLARGGRPEPQHF
CDR3 DNA: TGTGCCAGCAGCTTGGCTCGGGGGGGGCGCCCAGAGCCCCAGCATTTT